This T cell receptor (beta chain) was retrieved from a study of blood T cell repertoires in COVID-19. Study information: PBMCs, B-cell-depleted T cells, or T cells were the source of the cDNA or gDNA that made up the material.

In its sample, this clone was seen once. At one end the junction does not follow the germline gene, possibly because of a read error. Assay used: immunoSEQ multiplex PCR; TCRdb lists only in-frame clones, some missing. This repertoire shows more than 200,000 clones, 89% found once; its top ten account for less than 4%. The germline gives CDR1 LNHNV, CDR2 YYDKDF (reference sequence). This CDR3 contains 14 residues. This sequence was found in a woman under 40 with acute COVID-19. The source material was PBMCs or T cells enriched from blood (not recorded which). The rearrangement uses TRBV15 and TRBJ1-2; D unresolved. The CDR3, as DNA: TGTGCCACCAGCAGAGGAGCGATTTCTCCCAGTTACTCCTTC. It specifies CATSRGAISPSYSF.